This passage covers 30 T cell receptor beta chains from one sample sequenced in a study of blood T cell repertoires in COVID-19. Using immunoSEQ multiplex PCR, the repertoire was profiled, and TCRdb retains in-frame clones only, with some absent. The table includes approximately 150,000 clones, over 70% detected once. Input material: peripheral blood. Every receptor here comes from a man aged 55 to 70 with active or convalescent COVID-19.

This rearrangement joins TRBV7-9 to TRBJ2-1, with D perhaps matching TRBD1 (6 bases). This CDR3 is built from 16 residues. V was clipped by 0 bases and J by 0 bases, with 9 bases between them. Germline lookup yields CDR1 SEHNR and CDR2 FQNEAQ (reference sequence). The CDR3 here is CASSLAEGGSYNEQFF. In DNA, the CDR3 is TGTGCCAGCAGCTTAGCGGAAGGGGGCTCCTACAATGAGCAGTTCTTC.

This rearrangement joins TRBV5-8 to TRBJ2-7; possibly TRBD1 for D (6 bases). V lost 2 bases to trimming and J lost 6 bases, with 21 bases between them. The germline gives CDR1 SGHTS, CDR2 YDEGEE. CDR3 length equals 16 residues. The CDR3 here is CASSFKHRVPPVEQYF. The CDR3 DNA sequence: TGTGCCAGCAGCTTTAAACACAGGGTTCCGCCTGTCGAGCAGTACTTC.

The gene calls are TRBV4-2 and TRBJ2-5, with TRBD2 identical over 7 bases. In germline, CDR1 is LGHNA, CDR2 YNFKEQ. Losses at the gene ends were 0 bases for V and 11 bases for J; bases not matched to a gene: 12. The CDR3 runs to 15 residues. The CDR3 is CASSQEGLSGGLQYF. CDR3 nucleotide sequence: TGTGCCAGCAGCCAAGAGGGGCTATCGGGGGGACTGCAGTACTTC.

The CDR3 here is CASSPPRAGGRETQYF. The CDR3 coding sequence is TGTGCCAGCAGCCCACCCCGGGCAGGGGGCCGGGAGACCCAGTACTTC. The V call is TRBV19, the J call TRBJ2-5; 8 nucleotides line up with TRBD1. The CDR3 has 16 residues. Losses at the gene ends were 9 bases for V and 5 bases for J; bases not matched to a gene: 17. Germline CDR1 is LNHDA and CDR2 is SQIVND (reference sequence).

The gene calls are TRBV6-5 and TRBJ2-5; no firm D call. This CDR3 is built from 11 residues. The germline CDR1 and CDR2 sequences are MNHEY and SVGAGI. With 8 bases removed from V and 7 bases from J, the gap between germline ends came to 11 bases. This CDR3 is CASDWSGTQYF. The DNA of the CDR3 is TGTGCCAGCGACTGGTCTGGGACCCAGTACTTC.

This clone was detected only once. The chain couples TRBV6-2 or TRBV6-3 to TRBJ1-1; D remains ambiguous. The CDR3 is made up of 15 amino acids. Germline-derived CDR1 and CDR2 are MNHEY and SVGEGT. Trimming removed 1 base at V and 5 bases at J, with 14 bases between. CDR3: CASSYLLEGRTEAFF. CDR3 DNA sequence: TGTGCCAGCAGTTACTTGCTAGAGGGTCGAACTGAAGCTTTCTTT.

The chain carries TRBV30 and TRBJ2-7, with TRBD1 matching 7 bases. The CDR3 has 11 residues. The germline CDR1 and CDR2 sequences are GTSNPN and SVGIG (reference sequence). The J segment lost 4 bases and the V segment lost 5 bases, leaving 2 bases of the junction unmatched. The CDR3 nucleotides are TGTGCCTGGGGGACAGCGTACGAGCAGTACTTC. It translates to CAWGTAYEQYF.

The chain's CDR3 is CASKPTKDSYSPLHF. Here the CDR3 DNA reads TGTGCCAGCAAACCTACCAAAGACAGTTATTCACCCCTCCACTTT. The J gene is TRBJ1-6, the V gene TRBV7-2; possible D gene TRBD1, 5 bases. CDR3 length: 15 amino acids. Trimming took 7 bases from V and 8 from J, leaving 18 bases between them. The germline gives CDR1 SGHTA, CDR2 FQGNSA.

The V call is TRBV6-5, the J call TRBJ1-2; maybe TRBD1 (5 bases). The germline gives CDR1 MNHEY, CDR2 SVGAGI. The V gene lost 6 bases and the J gene lost 3 bases, with 11 bases spanning the gap. The CDR3 is 13 residues long. CDR3 loop: CASRWTLDYGYTF. CDR3 nucleotides: TGTGCCAGCAGATGGACACTTGACTATGGCTACACCTTC.

The genes are TRBV16 and TRBJ1-2; D gene unclear. Germline assignment: CDR1 KGHSY and CDR2 FQNENV. V gave up 0 bases and J gave up 3 bases, with 14 bases separating them. The CDR3 totals 16 residues. Written as DNA, the CDR3 is TGTGCCAGCAGCCAATCGGGTCAGGTCCCGTACTATGGCTACACCTTC. Residues: CASSQSGQVPYYGYTF.

V and J are TRBV10-1 and TRBJ2-3; 8 nucleotides line up with TRBD2. Germline lookup yields CDR1 WNHNN and CDR2 SYGVQD (reference sequence). The CDR3 sequence is 13 residues long. V lost 3 bases and J lost 5; bases outside the gene matches: 1. CDR3 sequence: CASSELAVDTQYF. In DNA, the CDR3 is TGCGCCAGCAGTGAACTAGCGGTAGATACGCAGTATTTT.

The chain recombines TRBV5-6 with TRBJ2-6; TRBD1 might be the D (6 bases). The CDR3 spans 16 residues. The V end was cut by 1 base, the J end by 1 base, with 9 bases between. The germline CDR1 and CDR2 sequences are SGHDT and YYEEEE. The CDR3 loop reads CASSLYGQSGANVLTF. DNA of the CDR3: TGTGCCAGCAGCTTGTATGGACAGTCTGGGGCCAACGTCCTGACTTTC.

The chain combines TRBV28 with TRBJ2-3; 8 bases align to TRBD2. The CDR3 consists of 16 residues. Trimming at V came to 1 base and at J to 4 bases, leaving 7 bases not matched to a gene. Germline CDR1 and CDR2: MDHEN and SYDVKM. In DNA, the CDR3 is TGTGCCAGCAGTTTATCTTTGGGACTAGAGGCAGATACGCAGTATTTT. Amino acid sequence: CASSLSLGLEADTQYF.

This clone was found a few times. The chain uses TRBV6-4 and TRBJ1-2; 11 bases fit TRBD1. The CDR3 is 14 amino acids. Looked up from germline, CDR1 is MRHNA and CDR2 is SNTAGT. The junction had 4 bases not matched to a gene; V was cut back by 5 bases and J by 5 bases. The CDR3 here is CASSPDRGRYGYTF. The DNA for the CDR3 is TGTGCCAGCAGTCCGGACAGGGGGCGGTATGGCTACACCTTC.

V and J are TRBV7-3 and TRBJ2-6; no firm D call. The CDR3 spans 16 residues. Germline-derived CDR1 and CDR2 are SGHTA and FQGTGA. Deletions cut 3 bases from V and 0 bases from J, with 9 bases between. This CDR3 reads CASSFFVSSGANVLTF. The CDR3 bases are TGTGCCAGCAGCTTTTTTGTGAGCTCTGGGGCCAACGTCCTGACTTTC.

This chain links TRBV2 with TRBJ2-1, with TRBD2 matching over 14 bases. Germline V lookup: CDR1 SNHLY, CDR2 FYNNEI. CDR3 length: 15 residues. With 7 bases clipped from V and 9 bases from J, the junction kept 8 bases outside the gene matches. Here the CDR3 reads CASMGTSGGGGEQFF. CDR3 DNA: TGTGCCAGCATGGGGACTAGCGGGGGAGGGGGTGAGCAGTTCTTC. Full variable domain (missing parts from reference TRBV2 and TRBJ2-1): EPEVTQTPSHQVTQMGQEVILRCVPISNHLYFYWYRQILGQKVEFLVSFYNNEISEKSEIFDDQFSVERPDGSNFTLKIRSTKLEDSAMYFCASMGTSGGGGEQFFGPGTRLTVL.

The chain recombines TRBV19 with TRBJ1-1, with a tentative D call TRBD1 (5 bases). The germline V and J ends were trimmed by 3 bases and 0 bases, with 11 bases remaining between them. CDR1 is LNHDA, CDR2 SQIVND, per germline (reference sequence). The CDR3 is made up of 15 amino acids. CDR3 coding DNA: TGTGCCAGTAGTATCCCGGGAGGGGTGAACACTGAAGCTTTCTTT. Translating it yields CASSIPGGVNTEAFF.

V gene TRBV19 combines with J gene TRBJ1-3; maybe TRBD1 (6 bases). From germline, CDR1 is LNHDA and CDR2 SQIVND (reference sequence). The CDR3 has 15 amino acids. V was shortened by 8 bases and J by 3 bases, with 17 bases between the two germline ends. CDR3 protein: CASSIQGTFGNTIYF. The CDR3 nucleotides are TGTGCCAGTTCCATACAGGGTACTTTTGGAAACACCATATATTTT.

This clone occurred once. This chain connects TRBV29-1 to TRBJ2-7; 11 bases fit TRBD2. In germline, CDR1 is SQVTM, CDR2 ANQGSEA. V was pared by 5 bases and J by 3 bases, with 6 bases of the junction left unmatched. This CDR3 comprises 14 residues. CDR3 sequence (DNA): TGCAGCGTTAGCGGGACTAGCGGAAACTACGAGCAGTACTTC. This sequence encodes CSVSGTSGNYEQYF.

The rearrangement uses TRBV4-2 and TRBJ2-1; D is possibly TRBD2 (6 bases). Germline V gives CDR1 LGHNA, CDR2 YNFKEQ. Trimming cost V 4 bases and J 0 bases, with 13 bases left between them. CDR3 length equals 16 residues. The CDR3 reads CASSPRASDSYNEQFF. CDR3 DNA: TGTGCCAGCAGCCCCCGGGCTAGCGACTCCTACAATGAGCAGTTCTTC.

This clone has only one observation. Other DNA sequences within the sample encode an identical CDR3. The DNA for the CDR3 is TGTGCCAGCAGTTTAGCAGGTTCCTACGAGCAGTACTTC. Translating gives CASSLAGSYEQYF. The chain links TRBV28 to TRBJ2-7; D remains unclear. The CDR3 spans 13 residues. Germline V lookup: CDR1 MDHEN, CDR2 SYDVKM. V was pared by 2 bases and J by 1 base, with 6 bases between.

The rearrangement links TRBV24-1 to TRBJ2-5; TRBD1 agrees at 7 bases. The germline V gene has CDR1 KGHDR and CDR2 SFDVKD. V lost 1 base and J lost 1; bases outside the gene matches: 2. The CDR3 contains 15 residues. Here the CDR3 DNA reads TGTGCCACCAGTGATTTCGGGACAGCCCAAGAGACCCAGTACTTC. This sequence encodes CATSDFGTAQETQYF.

This rearrangement joins TRBV19 to TRBJ1-5; a weak D match, TRBD1 (5 bases). Germline V gene data show CDR1 as LNHDA and CDR2 as SQIVND (reference sequence). Between the trimmed V and J ends, which lost 0 bases and 0 bases, there was a span of 12 bases. CDR3 length equals 17 residues. In DNA, the CDR3 is TGTGCCAGTAGTATAGAATACGGGGGTTATAGCAATCAGCCCCAGCATTTT. This sequence encodes CASSIEYGGYSNQPQHF. Complete variable domain (other parts from reference TRBV19 and TRBJ1-5): DGGITQSPKYLFRKEGQNVTLSCEQNLNHDAMYWYRQDPGQGLRLIYYSQIVNDFQKGDIAEGYSVSREKKESFPLTVTSAQKNPTAFYLCASSIEYGGYSNQPQHFGDGTRLSIL.

Only a few counts were recorded for this clone. CDR3 nucleotide sequence: TGTGCCAGCAGCTTGTTGCAGGGCACCTACGAGCAGTACTTC. This sequence encodes CASSLLQGTYEQYF. The V and J genes are TRBV5-6 and TRBJ2-7; D might be TRBD1 (5 bases). Deletions cut 1 base from V and 2 bases from J, with 10 bases between. Germline V lookup: CDR1 SGHDT, CDR2 YYEEEE. The CDR3 covers 14 residues.

The chain links TRBV7-8 to TRBJ1-4, with no clear D. CDR3 length: 13 amino acids. V was pared by 2 bases and J by 7 bases, with 8 bases between. In germline, CDR1 is SGHVS, CDR2 FQNEAQ. CDR3 amino acids: CASSLSSGEKLFF. For the CDR3, the DNA is TGTGCCAGCAGCTTATCATCAGGTGAAAAACTGTTTTTT.

The chain joins TRBV28 to TRBJ1-6; 8 nucleotides align to TRBD1. Germline-derived CDR1 and CDR2 are MDHEN and SYDVKM. The CDR3 has 14 residues. V lost 6 bases and J lost 9; bases outside the gene matches: 7. The CDR3 DNA sequence: TGTGCCAGCAGGCCGGACAGGGAGTCTTCACCCCTCCACTTT. It encodes CASRPDRESSPLHF.

This chain uses TRBV11-1 with TRBJ1-6; 10 nucleotides line up with TRBD1. CDR1 and CDR2 from the germline V gene are SGHAT and FQDESV (reference sequence). The length of the CDR3 is 14 residues. J was trimmed by 7 bases and V by 6 bases; bases with no gene match: 3. CDR3 loop: CASRRTGGNSPLHF. Written as DNA, the CDR3 is TGTGCCAGCAGACGGACAGGGGGAAATTCACCCCTCCACTTT.

This chain links TRBV27 with TRBJ2-7; TRBD1 is a possible D gene (5 bases). V lost 6 bases and J 2 bases, leaving 11 bases between the germline ends. From germline, CDR1 is MNHEY and CDR2 SMNVEV (reference sequence). CDR3 length equals 13 residues. CDR3 region: CASRRRDTYEQYF. Here the CDR3 DNA reads TGTGCCAGCAGACGCAGGGATACCTACGAGCAGTACTTC.

V usage is TRBV5-1 and J usage is TRBJ2-5; possible D gene TRBD2, 5 bases. The CDR3 length is 13 residues. Germline V gives CDR1 SGHRS, CDR2 YFSETQ. V lost 4 bases and J 0 bases, leaving 7 bases between the germline ends. As DNA, the CDR3 is TGCGCCAGCAGCCCCGGGGACCAAGAGACCCAGTACTTC. Amino acid sequence: CASSPGDQETQYF.

The J gene is TRBJ1-6, the V gene TRBV18; TRBD1 aligns across 8 bases. J was trimmed by 8 bases and V by 6 bases; bases with no gene match: 6. Germline CDR1 is KGHSH and CDR2 is LQKENI. The CDR3 sequence is 14 residues long. The CDR3 reads CASSPTGGDSPLHF. The CDR3 nucleotides read TGTGCCAGCTCGCCCACAGGGGGGGATTCACCCCTCCACTTT.